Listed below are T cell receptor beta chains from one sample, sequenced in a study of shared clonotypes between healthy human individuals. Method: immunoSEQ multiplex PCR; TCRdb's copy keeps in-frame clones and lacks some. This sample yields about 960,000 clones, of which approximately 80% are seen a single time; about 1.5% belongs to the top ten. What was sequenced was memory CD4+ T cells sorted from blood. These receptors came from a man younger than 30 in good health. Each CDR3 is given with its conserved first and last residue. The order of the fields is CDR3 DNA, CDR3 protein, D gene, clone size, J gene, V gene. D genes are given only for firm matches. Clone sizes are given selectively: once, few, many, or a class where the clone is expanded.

cdr3_nt: TGTGCCAGCAGCTTGGGGGACTCACAGGTACCAGCTTTCTTT
cdr3_aa: CASSLGDSQVPAFF
d_call: .
clone_size: .
j_call: TRBJ1-1
v_call: TRBV5-6

cdr3_nt: TGTGCCAGCAGCACGCTGACAGGGTCTGAAGCTTTCTTT
cdr3_aa: CASSTLTGSEAFF
d_call: TRBD1
clone_size: .
j_call: TRBJ1-1
v_call: TRBV6-5

cdr3_nt: TGTGCCAGCAGCTTAGGTGGACTCTTCACAGATACGCAGTATTTT
cdr3_aa: CASSLGGLFTDTQYF
d_call: .
clone_size: few
j_call: TRBJ2-3
v_call: TRBV11-3

cdr3_nt: TGTGCCAGCACCCCATCGGTGGTCTATGGCTACACCTTC
cdr3_aa: CASTPSVVYGYTF
d_call: .
clone_size: .
j_call: TRBJ1-2
v_call: TRBV7-6

cdr3_nt: TGTGCCAGCAGGCCCGGGACTACACCACGAGAGACCCAGTACTTC
cdr3_aa: CASRPGTTPRETQYF
d_call: TRBD2
clone_size: .
j_call: TRBJ2-5
v_call: TRBV2

cdr3_nt: TGTGCCAGCAGTGATGTTTGGGAGCGGAGAAAATTTGGTGGCTACACCTTC
cdr3_aa: CASSDVWERRKFGGYTF
d_call: .
clone_size: .
j_call: TRBJ1-2
v_call: TRBV6-1

cdr3_nt: TGCAGCGTTGGGGTAGGGAGCAGCAATCAGCCCCAGCATTTT
cdr3_aa: CSVGVGSSNQPQHF
d_call: .
clone_size: .
j_call: TRBJ1-5
v_call: TRBV29-1

cdr3_nt: TGTGCCAGCAGTACAGACCCGGCGGCTCCGAACACCGGGGAGCTGTTTTTT
cdr3_aa: CASSTDPAAPNTGELFF
d_call: .
clone_size: .
j_call: TRBJ2-2
v_call: TRBV9

cdr3_nt: TGTGCCAGCAGCGTAAACGAGGGGCAAGGAACCGGGGAGCTGTTTTTT
cdr3_aa: CASSVNEGQGTGELFF
d_call: .
clone_size: .
j_call: TRBJ2-2
v_call: TRBV9

cdr3_nt: TGTGCCAGCAGCGTAGGGACCGCCGCCCGCGAGCAGTACTTC
cdr3_aa: CASSVGTAAREQYF
d_call: .
clone_size: .
j_call: TRBJ2-7
v_call: TRBV9

cdr3_nt: TGTGCCAGCAGTGAACAGGGAGCCGAGCAGTACTTC
cdr3_aa: CASSEQGAEQYF
d_call: .
clone_size: .
j_call: TRBJ2-7
v_call: TRBV6-1

cdr3_nt: TGTGCCACGAGGCCGGACGGATCGAATCAGCCCCAGCATTTT
cdr3_aa: CATRPDGSNQPQHF
d_call: .
clone_size: once
j_call: TRBJ1-5
v_call: TRBV10-3

cdr3_nt: TGTGCCAGCAGCCAACCGGGACAGGGCCCCCGAGAGCAGTACTTC
cdr3_aa: CASSQPGQGPREQYF
d_call: TRBD1
clone_size: .
j_call: TRBJ2-7
v_call: TRBV14

cdr3_nt: TGCGCCAGCAGCCAAGTACTAAGCACTAGCGGGAGGAATGAGCAGTTCTTC
cdr3_aa: CASSQVLSTSGRNEQFF
d_call: TRBD2
clone_size: .
j_call: TRBJ2-1
v_call: TRBV4-3

cdr3_nt: TGTGCCAGCAGCCAACAGACAGGGGCTAATGAAAAACTGTTTTTT
cdr3_aa: CASSQQTGANEKLFF
d_call: TRBD1
clone_size: .
j_call: TRBJ1-4
v_call: TRBV14

cdr3_nt: TGTGCCAGTTCCGACGGCCAGAGTCGGCCCCAGCATTTT
cdr3_aa: CASSDGQSRPQHF
d_call: .
clone_size: .
j_call: TRBJ1-5
v_call: TRBV19

cdr3_nt: TGTGCCAGCAGCTTGGACAGGGTCAACGAGCAGTACTTC
cdr3_aa: CASSLDRVNEQYF
d_call: .
clone_size: .
j_call: TRBJ2-7
v_call: TRBV5-6

cdr3_nt: TGTGCCAGCAGCCAAGACCGAACCGGCGAGCAGTACTTC
cdr3_aa: CASSQDRTGEQYF
d_call: .
clone_size: .
j_call: TRBJ2-7
v_call: TRBV16

cdr3_nt: TGTGCCAGCAGTAACCCGTGGACTTACGAGCAGTACTTC
cdr3_aa: CASSNPWTYEQYF
d_call: .
clone_size: .
j_call: TRBJ2-7
v_call: TRBV6-5

cdr3_nt: TGTGCCAGCAGCTCCCTGGGACAGGCCTCCTACGAGCAGTACTTC
cdr3_aa: CASSSLGQASYEQYF
d_call: TRBD1
clone_size: .
j_call: TRBJ2-7
v_call: TRBV7-8

cdr3_nt: TGCGCCAGCAGCCAACGTACAGGGGGCTACGAGCAGTACTTC
cdr3_aa: CASSQRTGGYEQYF
d_call: TRBD1
clone_size: .
j_call: TRBJ2-7
v_call: TRBV5-1

cdr3_nt: TGTGCCAGCAGCCAAGGGACTAGCGGGAGGGTGCGACAGTTCTTC
cdr3_aa: CASSQGTSGRVRQFF
d_call: TRBD2
clone_size: .
j_call: TRBJ2-1
v_call: TRBV5-6

cdr3_nt: TGTGCCAGTACCCAGGGGACAGGGGGAGATACGCAGTATTTT
cdr3_aa: CASTQGTGGDTQYF
d_call: TRBD1
clone_size: .
j_call: TRBJ2-3
v_call: TRBV19

cdr3_nt: TGTGCCAGCAGCTTACTCCTTTCGGGGCGCGACGAGCAGTACTTC
cdr3_aa: CASSLLLSGRDEQYF
d_call: .
clone_size: .
j_call: TRBJ2-7
v_call: TRBV13

cdr3_nt: TGTGCCAGCAGCTTGGGACAGGTCAATCAGCCCCAGCATTTT
cdr3_aa: CASSLGQVNQPQHF
d_call: TRBD1
clone_size: few
j_call: TRBJ1-5
v_call: TRBV7-9